Below are 28 T cell receptor beta chains sequenced from a single sample in a study of vaccination and CD4 T cells after COVID-19 (dated by TCRdb to the early 2020s). No antigen has been assigned to these receptors. The label giving this sample's treatment or condition can be read as: 10-day PBMC culture with coronavirus spike peptide pools or control peptides (ViraFEST assay). The library came from PCR. Sequencing instrument: Illumina iSeq 100. DNA from cultured CD4+ T cells underwent TCR sequencing with the Oncomine TCR Beta short-read assay at the Johns Hopkins FTIC core. Through fastp at Q25 and MiXCR, TCRdb rebuilt clones from the public reads, retaining in-frame beta chains. Each entry merges the rows of one CDR3 protein and shows their most common DNA and genes. Across this sample there are roughly 13,000 distinct CDR3 sequences, with 60% to 70% seen only once. Roughly an eighth of the sample goes to the ten largest clones.

Sequenced material: CD4+ T cells from blood, cultured in vitro. The origin of the receptors is a human donor who had recovered from COVID-19.

V and J are TRBV6-2 or TRBV6-3 and TRBJ1-4; 7 bases match TRBD1. Per germline, CDR1 MNHEY and CDR2 SVGEGT. The CDR3 extends over 15 amino acids. Losses at the gene ends were 8 bases for V and 2 bases for J; bases not matched to a gene: 8. The CDR3 protein is CASAEWGQTNEKLFF. For the CDR3, the DNA is TGTGCCAGCGCCGAATGGGGACAGACTAATGAAAAACTGTTTTTT.

Here the CDR3 reads CASSDPGLTYEQYF. CDR3 DNA: TGTGCCAGCAGCGATCCGGGACTCACCTACGAGCAGTACTTC. The rearrangement joins TRBV5-4 to TRBJ2-7; D is possibly TRBD2 (6 bases). Germline values: CDR1 SGHNT, CDR2 YYREEE (reference sequence). The CDR3 totals 14 residues. V shed 4 bases and J shed 2 bases, with 13 bases lying between them.

The table lists this clonotype with a few counts. This chain uses TRBV7-2 with TRBJ1-2, with 7 nucleotides matching TRBD1. Germline V CDR1 and CDR2: SGHTA, FQGNSA. The CDR3 is 13 amino acids. Trimming at V came to 4 bases and at J to 5 bases, leaving 4 bases not matched to a gene. The CDR3: CASSWGQQYGYTF. In nucleotides, the CDR3 is TGTGCCAGCAGCTGGGGACAGCAGTATGGCTACACCTTC. The complete variable domain, with remaining parts taken from reference TRBV7-2 and TRBJ1-2, reads GAGVSQSPSNKVTEKGKDVELRCDPISGHTALYWYRQSLGQGLEFLIYFQGNSAPDKSGLPSDRFSAERTGGSVSTLTIQRTQQEDSAVYLCASSWGQQYGYTFGSGTRLTVV.

The chain is built from TRBV7-9 and TRBJ1-1, with D uncertain. V was clipped by 2 bases and J by 0 bases, with 4 bases between them. The CDR3 loop spans 13 amino acids. CDR1 SEHNR and CDR2 FQNEAQ come from the germline V gene (reference sequence). The CDR3 here is CASSLQMNTEAFF. In nucleotides, the CDR3 is TGTGCCAGCAGCTTACAAATGAACACTGAAGCTTTCTTT.

CDR3 DNA sequence: TGCGCCAGCAGCCAAGGGCGAGCGAGGGTCACTGAAGCTTTCTTT. Translated, it gives CASSQGRARVTEAFF. V is TRBV4-1 and J is TRBJ1-1; D gene unclear. CDR3 length: 15 amino acids. V lost 1 base and J lost 4, with 13 bases in between. Germline CDR1 MGHRA, CDR2 YSYEKL.

The sample holds one count of this clonotype. This chain joins TRBV24-1 and TRBJ2-5, with D tentatively TRBD2 (5 bases). CDR3 size: 13 residues. Germline V lookup: CDR1 KGHDR, CDR2 SFDVKD. With 7 bases removed from V and 1 base from J, the gap between germline ends came to 9 bases. CDR3 bases: TGTGCCACCAGCCGAGGGCCCCAAGAGACCCAGTACTTC. Amino acids: CATSRGPQETQYF.

This clonotype has a handful of counts. The V gene is TRBV12-5, the J gene TRBJ1-2; 8 nucleotides match TRBD1. The CDR3 contains 15 residues. Germline CDR1 reads LGHNT; CDR2 reads FRNRAP. The trim removed 2 bases at V and 8 bases at J, leaving 10 bases unmatched. The CDR3 bases are TGTGCTAGTGGTTTGCATGTCAGGGGGCGTCGGGGCTACACCTTC. Protein product: CASGLHVRGRRGYTF.

The chain couples TRBV7-8 to TRBJ1-1; D remains ambiguous. Germline CDR1 reads SGHVS; CDR2 reads FQNEAQ. Trimming took off 3 bases at V and 1 base at J, with 6 bases between the two ends. This CDR3 comprises 13 residues. CDR3 loop: CASSFRSNTEAFF. DNA of the CDR3: TGTGCCAGCAGCTTCAGATCGAACACTGAAGCTTTCTTT.

The rearrangement links TRBV7-8 to TRBJ1-1; no reliable D call. Germline V gene sequence: CDR1 SGHVS, CDR2 FQNEAQ. V was trimmed by 3 bases and J by 2 bases, leaving 10 bases between them. The CDR3 totals 14 residues. CDR3: CASSFPTPNTEAFF. CDR3 in DNA: TGTGCCAGCAGCTTTCCGACACCAAACACTGAAGCTTTCTTT.

This rearrangement joins TRBV11-2 to TRBJ1-2, with D unclear. CDR1 SGHAT and CDR2 FQNNGV come from the germline V gene. This CDR3 is 13 amino acids long. The V gene lost 5 bases and the J gene lost 2 bases, with 9 bases spanning the gap. For the CDR3, the DNA is TGTGCCAGCAGCCGCGACGGAAACTATGGCTACACCTTC. Protein sequence: CASSRDGNYGYTF.

This chain connects TRBV7-2 to TRBJ2-5, with TRBD2 matching 8 bases. The V gene's germline CDR1 is SGHTA and CDR2 FQGNSA. V lost 4 bases and J lost 5; bases outside the gene matches: 6. The CDR3 totals 14 residues. The CDR3 loop is CASSSGGWGETQYF. The CDR3 DNA reads TGTGCCAGCAGCTCGGGAGGGTGGGGGGAGACCCAGTACTTC.

This clonotype was recorded a few times. The genes are TRBV6-5 and TRBJ1-2, with TRBD1 matching 7 bases. V shed 2 bases, J shed 8 bases, and the junction held 8 bases outside the gene matches. The germline V gene has CDR1 MNHEY and CDR2 SVGAGI. The CDR3 is made up of 14 amino acids. The CDR3 bases are TGTGCCAGCAGTTACGCCGACAGGGCTACCGGCTACACCTTC. This codes for CASSYADRATGYTF.

CDR3 sequence reads: CASSLAPDRDTGELFF. The CDR3 DNA follows: TGTGCCAGCAGCTTAGCCCCGGACAGGGACACCGGGGAGCTGTTTTTT. This chain joins TRBV7-2 and TRBJ2-2; 8 bases are shared with TRBD1. Trimming at V came to 0 bases and at J to 3 bases, leaving 3 bases not matched to a gene. The CDR3 loop spans 16 amino acids. Germline assignment: CDR1 SGHTA and CDR2 FQGNSA.

This clonotype was seen once. The V call is TRBV11-3, the J call TRBJ2-2; 15 positions match TRBD2. The junction had 6 bases not matched to a gene; V was cut back by 7 bases and J by 6 bases. The length of the CDR3 is 16 residues. CDR1 is SGHNT, CDR2 YENEEA, per germline. CDR3 loop: CASTGLAGGLAGELFF. In nucleotides, the CDR3 is TGTGCCAGCACCGGACTAGCGGGGGGGCTAGCCGGGGAGCTGTTTTTT.

This rearrangement joins TRBV20-1 to TRBJ1-5, with D hard to call. Germline values: CDR1 DFQATT, CDR2 SNEGSKA (reference sequence). The ends were cut back, 0 bases at V and 5 bases at J, with 11 bases in the middle. The CDR3 is made up of 14 amino acids. This CDR3 reads CSARDRSADQPQHF. In DNA, the CDR3 is TGCAGTGCTAGAGATAGGAGCGCAGATCAGCCCCAGCATTTT.

This clonotype was recorded a few times. The J gene is TRBJ1-3, the V gene TRBV24-1; D gene uncertain. The CDR3 runs 14 residues. V was clipped by 5 bases and J by 0 bases, with 7 bases between them. Germline loops: CDR1 KGHDR, CDR2 SFDVKD. CDR3 sequence reads: CATSGSNSGNTIYF. CDR3 sequence (DNA): TGTGCCACCAGTGGATCGAACTCTGGAAACACCATATATTTT.

This rearrangement joins TRBV7-2 to TRBJ2-3; no clear D. The germline V gene encodes CDR1 SGHTA and CDR2 FQGNSA. V was shortened by 2 bases and J by 4 bases, with 7 bases between the two germline ends. This CDR3 has 13 residues. In DNA form, the CDR3 reads TGTGCCAGCAGCTTACTAGGCCCAGATACGCAGTATTTT. It translates to CASSLLGPDTQYF.

The chain couples TRBV12-3 or TRBV12-4 to TRBJ1-1; D remains unclear. Deletions cut 8 bases from V and 4 bases from J, with 17 bases between. CDR3 size: 14 residues. The CDR3 bases are TGTGCCAGCGTTCCGACGGGCCCTGGCACTGAAGCTTTCTTT. It is translated as CASVPTGPGTEAFF.

The genes are TRBV7-3 and TRBJ2-3, with TRBD2 matching over 9 bases. V lost 2 bases to trimming and J lost 4 bases; unmatched junction nucleotides: 7. Germline CDR1 and CDR2: SGHTA and FQGTGA. The CDR3 is 16 residues long. The CDR3 region is CASSLGSGREADTQYF. CDR3 in DNA: TGTGCCAGCAGCTTAGGTAGCGGGAGAGAGGCAGATACGCAGTATTTT.

The V and J genes are TRBV7-2 and TRBJ2-7, with D uncertain. V lost 3 bases and J 0 bases, leaving 6 bases between the germline ends. Per the germline V gene, CDR1 is SGHTA and CDR2 is FQGNSA. This CDR3 has 13 residues. The CDR3 DNA is TGTGCCAGCAGCTTTGCTAGCTCCTACGAGCAGTACTTC. It is translated as CASSFASSYEQYF.

This CDR3 is CASNYPGQEVWDTEAFF. CDR3 DNA sequence: TGTGCCAGCAACTATCCGGGACAGGAGGTGTGGGACACTGAAGCTTTCTTT. The chain recombines TRBV27 with TRBJ1-1; TRBD1 agrees at 8 bases. The V and J ends lost 7 bases and 3 bases, in that order; junction bases with no gene match: 16. CDR3 size: 17 residues. Per germline, CDR1 MNHEY and CDR2 SMNVEV (reference sequence).

This clonotype occurred once. V is TRBV11-3 and J is TRBJ2-5; a weak D match, TRBD1 (6 bases). The germline V gene encodes CDR1 SGHNT and CDR2 YENEEA. The V end lost 4 bases, the J end lost 5 bases, and 14 bases lay between the germline ends. This CDR3 region has 14 residues. The CDR3 sequence: CASSSNTGFETQYF. Here the CDR3 DNA reads TGTGCCAGCAGCTCGAACACAGGGTTCGAGACCCAGTACTTC.

The chain recombines TRBV6-1 with TRBJ2-3, with TRBD1 matching 8 bases. The germline V gene encodes CDR1 MNHNS and CDR2 SASEGT. CDR3 size: 12 residues. V was clipped by 6 bases and J by 6 bases; unmatched bases: 2. This CDR3 reads CASRDRVDTQYF. CDR3 coding DNA: TGTGCCAGCAGGGACAGGGTCGATACGCAGTATTTT.

The chain has TRBV15 and TRBJ2-1; D unresolved. Looked up from germline, CDR1 is LNHNV and CDR2 is YYDKDF (reference sequence). Trimming took 5 bases from V and 7 from J, leaving 6 bases between them. This CDR3 has 11 residues. The CDR3 DNA reads as TGTGCCACCAGCGATTGGAATGAGCAGTTCTTC. Translating it yields CATSDWNEQFF.

The chain joins TRBV6-5 to TRBJ1-6; no definite D call. CDR3 length: 10 amino acids. V shed 8 bases and J shed 10 bases, with 6 bases lying between them. Germline CDR1 reads MNHEY; CDR2 reads SVGAGI. Here the CDR3 DNA reads TGTGCCAGCGGGTACTCACCCCTCCACTTT. It codes for CASGYSPLHF.

This clonotype has just a few counts. The chain combines TRBV6-5 with TRBJ2-5, with D tentatively TRBD2 (6 bases). The CDR3 has 15 amino acids. The germline V gene has CDR1 MNHEY and CDR2 SVGAGI. The germline V and J ends were trimmed by 0 bases and 1 base, with 9 bases remaining between them. The CDR3 is CASSYSREPQETQYF. Written as DNA, the CDR3 is TGTGCCAGCAGTTACTCCCGGGAGCCCCAAGAGACCCAGTACTTC.

This chain connects TRBV11-2 to TRBJ1-5, with 8 positions matching TRBD1. Unmatched junction bases numbered 5, after V lost 1 base and J lost 6 bases. Germline loops: CDR1 SGHAT, CDR2 FQNNGV. The CDR3 is made up of 15 amino acids. CDR3: CASSLGQGAFQPQHF. CDR3 nucleotide sequence: TGTGCCAGCAGCTTAGGGCAGGGGGCCTTTCAGCCCCAGCATTTT.

This clonotype showed up just a few times. The gene calls are TRBV7-9 and TRBJ1-4, with D maybe TRBD1 (6 bases). Germline V gene lookup returns CDR1 SEHNR and CDR2 FQNEAQ (reference sequence). This CDR3 is 14 amino acids long. The V end lost 5 bases, the J end lost 7 bases, and 14 bases lay between the germline ends. CDR3 sequence: CASSPQGTGEKLFF. In DNA form, the CDR3 reads TGTGCCAGCAGCCCACAGGGTACAGGTGAAAAACTGTTTTTT.